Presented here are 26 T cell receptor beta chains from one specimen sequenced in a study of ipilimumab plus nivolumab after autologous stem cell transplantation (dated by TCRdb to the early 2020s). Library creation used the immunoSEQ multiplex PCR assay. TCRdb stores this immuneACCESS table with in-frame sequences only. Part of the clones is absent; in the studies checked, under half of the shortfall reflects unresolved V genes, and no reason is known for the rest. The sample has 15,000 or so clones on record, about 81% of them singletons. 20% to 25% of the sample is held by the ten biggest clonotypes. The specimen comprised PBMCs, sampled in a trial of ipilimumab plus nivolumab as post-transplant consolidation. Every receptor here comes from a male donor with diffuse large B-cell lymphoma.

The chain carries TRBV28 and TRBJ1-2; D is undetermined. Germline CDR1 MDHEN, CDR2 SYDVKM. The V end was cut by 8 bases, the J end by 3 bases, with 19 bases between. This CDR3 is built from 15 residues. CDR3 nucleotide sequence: TGTGCCAGCTCTTCCTTGTCACAGATACACTATGGCTACACCTTC. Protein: CASSSLSQIHYGYTF.

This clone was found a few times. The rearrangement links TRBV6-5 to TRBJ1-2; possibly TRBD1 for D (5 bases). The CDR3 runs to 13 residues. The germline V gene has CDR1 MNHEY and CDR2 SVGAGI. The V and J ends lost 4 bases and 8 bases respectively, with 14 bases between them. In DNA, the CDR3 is TGTGCCAGCAGTTCAGGGAGGACGTACGGCTACACCTTC. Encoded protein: CASSSGRTYGYTF.

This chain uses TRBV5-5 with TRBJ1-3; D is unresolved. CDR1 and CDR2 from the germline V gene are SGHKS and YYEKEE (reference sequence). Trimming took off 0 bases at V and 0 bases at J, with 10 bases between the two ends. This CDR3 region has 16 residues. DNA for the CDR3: TGTGCCAGCAGCTTGGGCAGTGGAACCTCTGGAAACACCATATATTTT. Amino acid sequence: CASSLGSGTSGNTIYF. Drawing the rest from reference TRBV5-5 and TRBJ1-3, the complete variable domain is DAGVTQSPTHLIKTRGQQVTLRCSPISGHKSVSWYQQVLGQGPQFIFQYYEKEERGRGNFPDRFSARQFPNYSSELNVNALLLGDSALYLCASSLGSGTSGNTIYFGEGSWLTVV.

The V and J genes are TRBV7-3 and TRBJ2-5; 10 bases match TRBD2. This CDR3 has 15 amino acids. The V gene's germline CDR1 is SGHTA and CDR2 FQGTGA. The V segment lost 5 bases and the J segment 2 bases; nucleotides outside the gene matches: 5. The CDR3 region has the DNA TGTGCCAGCAGCCCCGGGACTAGCGTACAAGAGACCCAGTACTTC. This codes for CASSPGTSVQETQYF. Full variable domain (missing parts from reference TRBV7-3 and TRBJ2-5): GAGVSQTPSNKVTEKGKYVELRCDPISGHTALYWYRQSLGQGPEFLIYFQGTGAADDSGLPNDRFFAVRPEGSVSTLKIQRTERGDSAVYLCASSPGTSVQETQYFGPGTRLLVL.

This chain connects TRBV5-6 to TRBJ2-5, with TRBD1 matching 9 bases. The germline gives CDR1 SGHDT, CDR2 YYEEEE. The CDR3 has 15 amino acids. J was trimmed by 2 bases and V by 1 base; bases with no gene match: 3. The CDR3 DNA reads TGTGCCAGCAGCTTGTCCGGGACAGGGCAAGAGACCCAGTACTTC. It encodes CASSLSGTGQETQYF.

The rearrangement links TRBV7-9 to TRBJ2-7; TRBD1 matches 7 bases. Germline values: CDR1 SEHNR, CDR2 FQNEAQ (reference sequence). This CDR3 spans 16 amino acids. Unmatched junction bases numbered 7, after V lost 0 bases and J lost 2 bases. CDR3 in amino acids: CASSLAGRTGPYEQYF. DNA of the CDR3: TGTGCCAGCAGCTTAGCTGGAAGGACAGGTCCCTACGAGCAGTACTTC.

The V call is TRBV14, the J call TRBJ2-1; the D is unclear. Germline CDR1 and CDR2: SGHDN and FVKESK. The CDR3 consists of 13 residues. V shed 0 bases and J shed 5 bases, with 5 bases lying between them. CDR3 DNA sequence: TGTGCCAGCAGCCAAGACGTAGACAATGAGCAGTTCTTC. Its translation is CASSQDVDNEQFF.

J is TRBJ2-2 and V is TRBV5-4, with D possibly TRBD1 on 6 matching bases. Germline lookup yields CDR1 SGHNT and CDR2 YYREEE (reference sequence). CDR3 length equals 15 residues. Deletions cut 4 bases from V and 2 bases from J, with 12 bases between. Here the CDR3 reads CASSLQGVNTGELFF. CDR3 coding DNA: TGTGCCAGCAGCCTACAGGGAGTCAACACCGGGGAGCTGTTTTTT.

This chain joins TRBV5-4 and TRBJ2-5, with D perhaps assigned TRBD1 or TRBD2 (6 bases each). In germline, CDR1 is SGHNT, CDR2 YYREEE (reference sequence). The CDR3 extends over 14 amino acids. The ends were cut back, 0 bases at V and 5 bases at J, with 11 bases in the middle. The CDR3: CASSLGGAWETQYF. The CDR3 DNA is TGTGCCAGCAGCTTGGGGGGGGCCTGGGAGACCCAGTACTTC.

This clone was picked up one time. Written as DNA, the CDR3 is TGTGCCAGCACTTCGGGGCGGGGGGGCCGAGAGACCCAGTACTTC. It is translated as CASTSGRGGRETQYF. The rearrangement links TRBV7-2 to TRBJ2-5; 9 nucleotides agree with TRBD2. From germline, CDR1 is SGHTA and CDR2 FQGNSA. There are 15 residues in the CDR3. J was trimmed by 4 bases and V by 7 bases; bases with no gene match: 10.

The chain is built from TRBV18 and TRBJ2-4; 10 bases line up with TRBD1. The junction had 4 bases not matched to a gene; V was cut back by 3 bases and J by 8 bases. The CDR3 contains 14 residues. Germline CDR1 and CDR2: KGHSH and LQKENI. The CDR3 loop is CASSPTGTGDIQYF. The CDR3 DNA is TGTGCCAGCTCACCTACCGGGACAGGGGACATTCAGTACTTC.

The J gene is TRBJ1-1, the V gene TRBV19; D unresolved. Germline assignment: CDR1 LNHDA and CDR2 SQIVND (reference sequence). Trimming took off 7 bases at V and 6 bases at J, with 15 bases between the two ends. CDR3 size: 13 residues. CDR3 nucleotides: TGTGCCAGTAATCCTGCCCCGTCTGCTGAAGCTTTCTTT. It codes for CASNPAPSAEAFF.

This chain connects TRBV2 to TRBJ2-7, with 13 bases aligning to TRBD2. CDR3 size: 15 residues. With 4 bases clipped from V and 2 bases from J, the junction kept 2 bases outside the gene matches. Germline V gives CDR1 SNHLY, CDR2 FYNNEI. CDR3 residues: CASSVTSGGAYEQYF. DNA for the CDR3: TGTGCCAGCAGTGTAACTAGCGGGGGGGCCTACGAGCAGTACTTC.

The CDR3 reads CASSKPTGMYSPLHF. CDR3 bases: TGTGCCAGCAGTAAGCCGACAGGGATGTATTCACCCCTCCACTTT. This chain connects TRBV6-6 to TRBJ1-6; 7 bases line up with TRBD1. CDR3 length: 15 residues. Germline loops: CDR1 MNHNY, CDR2 SVGAGI (reference sequence). V shed 5 bases and J 8 bases; nucleotides not matched to a gene: 9.

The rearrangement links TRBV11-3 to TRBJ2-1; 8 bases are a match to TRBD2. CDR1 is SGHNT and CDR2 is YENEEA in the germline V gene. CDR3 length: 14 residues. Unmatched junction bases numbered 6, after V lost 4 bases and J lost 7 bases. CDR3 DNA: TGTGCCAGCAGCTCCGGGGGGGAGTGGAATGAGCAGTTCTTC. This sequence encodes CASSSGGEWNEQFF. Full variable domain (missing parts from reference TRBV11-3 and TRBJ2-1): EAGVVQSPRYKIIEKKQPVAFWCNPISGHNTLYWYLQNLGQGPELLIRYENEEAVDDSQLPKDRFSAERLKGVDSTLKIQPAELGDSAVYLCASSSGGEWNEQFFGPGTRLTVL.

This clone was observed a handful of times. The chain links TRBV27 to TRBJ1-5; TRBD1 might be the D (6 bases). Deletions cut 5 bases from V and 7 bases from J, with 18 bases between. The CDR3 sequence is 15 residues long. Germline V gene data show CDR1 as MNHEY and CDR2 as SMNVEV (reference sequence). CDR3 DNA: TGTGCCAGCAGTACTGAGGGGGTCCCTCAACAGCCCCAGCATTTT. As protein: CASSTEGVPQQPQHF.

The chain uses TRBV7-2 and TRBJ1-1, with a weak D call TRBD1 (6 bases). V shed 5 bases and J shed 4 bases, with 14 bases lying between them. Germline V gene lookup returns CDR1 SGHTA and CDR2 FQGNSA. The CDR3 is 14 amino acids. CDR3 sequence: CASSKGGGSTEAFF. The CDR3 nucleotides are TGTGCCAGCAGCAAGGGGGGAGGTAGCACTGAAGCTTTCTTT.

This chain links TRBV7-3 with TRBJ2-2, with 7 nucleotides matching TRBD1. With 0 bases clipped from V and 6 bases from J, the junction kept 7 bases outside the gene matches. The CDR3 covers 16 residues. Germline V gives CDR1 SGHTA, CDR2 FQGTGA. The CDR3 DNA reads TGTGCCAGCAGCTTAACGACAGGGTCGATGGCCGGGGAGCTGTTTTTT. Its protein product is CASSLTTGSMAGELFF.

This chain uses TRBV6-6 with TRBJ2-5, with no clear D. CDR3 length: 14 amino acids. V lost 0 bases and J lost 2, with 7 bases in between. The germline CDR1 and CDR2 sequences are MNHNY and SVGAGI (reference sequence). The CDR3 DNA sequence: TGTGCCAGCAGTTACTCAAAAGATCAAGAGACCCAGTACTTC. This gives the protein CASSYSKDQETQYF.

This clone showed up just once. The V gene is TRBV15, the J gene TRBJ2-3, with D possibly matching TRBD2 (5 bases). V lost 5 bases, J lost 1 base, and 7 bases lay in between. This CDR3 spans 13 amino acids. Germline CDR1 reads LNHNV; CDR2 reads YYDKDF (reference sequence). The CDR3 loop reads CATSLGGTDTQYF. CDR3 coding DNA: TGTGCCACCAGCCTCGGGGGCACAGATACGCAGTATTTT.

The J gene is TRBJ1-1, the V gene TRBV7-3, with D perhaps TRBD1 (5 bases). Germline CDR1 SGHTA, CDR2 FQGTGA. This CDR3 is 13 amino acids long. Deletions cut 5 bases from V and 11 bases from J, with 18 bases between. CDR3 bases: TGTGCCAGCAGCCGGCCGGGACGAGGAAATGCTTTCTTT. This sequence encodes CASSRPGRGNAFF.

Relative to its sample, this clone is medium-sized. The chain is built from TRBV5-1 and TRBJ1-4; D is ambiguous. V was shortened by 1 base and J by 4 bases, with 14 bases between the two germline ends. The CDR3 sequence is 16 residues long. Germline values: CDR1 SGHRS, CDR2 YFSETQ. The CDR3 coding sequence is TGCGCCAGCAGCTTGTCCCGCAACGGTTATAATGAAAAACTGTTTTTT. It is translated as CASSLSRNGYNEKLFF.

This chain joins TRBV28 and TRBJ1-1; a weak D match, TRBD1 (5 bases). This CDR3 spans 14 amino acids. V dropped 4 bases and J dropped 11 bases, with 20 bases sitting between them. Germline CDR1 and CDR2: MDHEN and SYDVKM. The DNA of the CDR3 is TGTGCCAGCAGTTCCCCCGGGACGCAAAGTACGGCTTTCTTT. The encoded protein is CASSSPGTQSTAFF.

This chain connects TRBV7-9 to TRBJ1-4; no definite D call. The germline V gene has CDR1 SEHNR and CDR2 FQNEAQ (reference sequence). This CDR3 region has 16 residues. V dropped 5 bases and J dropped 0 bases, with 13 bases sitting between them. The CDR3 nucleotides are TGTGCCAGCAGCGGGAGGGCGCAATCAACTAATGAAAAACTGTTTTTT. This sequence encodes CASSGRAQSTNEKLFF. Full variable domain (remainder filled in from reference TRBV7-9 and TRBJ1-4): DTGVSQNPRHKITKRGQNVTFRCDPISEHNRLYWYRQTLGQGPEFLTYFQNEAQLEKSRLLSDRFSAERPKGSFSTLEIQRTEQGDSAMYLCASSGRAQSTNEKLFFGSGTQLSVL.

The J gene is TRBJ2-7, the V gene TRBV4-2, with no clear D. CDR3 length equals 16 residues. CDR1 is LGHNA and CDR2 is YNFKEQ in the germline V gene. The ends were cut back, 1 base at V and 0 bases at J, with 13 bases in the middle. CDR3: CASSQVGVMGSYEQYF. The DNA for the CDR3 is TGTGCCAGCAGCCAAGTTGGGGTAATGGGCTCCTACGAGCAGTACTTC.

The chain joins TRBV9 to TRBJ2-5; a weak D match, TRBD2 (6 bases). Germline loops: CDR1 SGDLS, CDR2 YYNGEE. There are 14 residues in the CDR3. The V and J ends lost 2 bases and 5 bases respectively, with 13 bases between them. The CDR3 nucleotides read TGTGCCAGCAGCGTCCGGGGGAGTTCGGAGACCCAGTACTTC. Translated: CASSVRGSSETQYF.